A single sample is the source of the 5 T cell receptor beta chains below, sequenced in a study of blood T cell repertoires in COVID-19. Profiling relied on immunoSEQ multiplex PCR, and the TCRdb table lists in-frame clones only, not all of them. In the table there are approximately 100,000 clones, about 85% of which are singletons. Sequences were obtained from peripheral blood. These receptor sequences come from a man at least 80 years old with acute or convalescent COVID-19.

This chain connects TRBV19 to TRBJ2-7, with unresolved D. Germline CDR1 reads LNHDA; CDR2 reads SQIVND (reference sequence). The CDR3 sequence is 11 residues long. The V gene lost 8 bases and the J gene lost 6 bases, with 11 bases spanning the gap. CDR3 nucleotides: TGTGCCAGTCGCGGCGTAAGCGAGCAGTACTTC. Its protein product is CASRGVSEQYF.

This chain connects TRBV7-6 to TRBJ1-4; D gene unclear. The CDR3 has 15 amino acids. Germline V gene data show CDR1 as SGHVS and CDR2 as FNYEAQ. V lost 1 base and J 7 bases, leaving 13 bases between the germline ends. Here the CDR3 reads CASSLEAGKGEKLFF. In nucleotides, the CDR3 is TGTGCCAGCAGCTTAGAGGCGGGGAAGGGTGAAAAACTGTTTTTT. The variable domain in full, completed from reference TRBV7-6 and TRBJ1-4, reads GAGVSQSPRYKVTKRGQDVALRCDPISGHVSLYWYRQALGQGPEFLTYFNYEAQQDKSGLPNDRFSAERPEGSISTLTIQRTEQRDSAMYRCASSLEAGKGEKLFFGSGTQLSVL.

This chain links TRBV4-1 with TRBJ1-3, with a possible D match to TRBD1 (5 bases). The V and J ends lost 2 bases and 0 bases respectively, with 20 bases between them. CDR1 is MGHRA, CDR2 YSYEKL, per germline. The CDR3 spans 19 residues. The CDR3 nucleotides read TGCGCCAGCAGCCAAACCCCGCCCAGGGATCCTTCCTCTGGAAACACCATATATTTT. Translating it yields CASSQTPPRDPSSGNTIYF.

V usage is TRBV29-1 and J usage is TRBJ2-5; TRBD2 might be the D (5 bases). This CDR3 comprises 12 residues. CDR1 and CDR2 from the germline V gene are SQVTM and ANQGSEA. V lost 6 bases and J 4 bases, leaving 12 bases between the germline ends. The CDR3 region is CSVVDAGETQYF. The CDR3 region has the DNA TGCAGCGTAGTGGACGCGGGAGAGACCCAGTACTTC.

This chain connects TRBV14 to TRBJ2-3, with TRBD2 matching 8 bases. There are 17 residues in the CDR3. The V segment lost 0 bases and the J segment 3 bases; nucleotides outside the gene matches: 8. From germline, CDR1 is SGHDN and CDR2 FVKESK. The CDR3 DNA is TGTGCCAGCAGCCAAGATCGGGCGGGAGGATCAACAGATACGCAGTATTTT. It codes for CASSQDRAGGSTDTQYF.